Reported below is one T cell receptor beta chain. Its target is not known. This sample is part of a study of cytomegalovirus exposure and HLA in healthy donors. Study findings and constraints: In an earlier analysis, most TCR beta V segments were productive about 87% or about 30% of the time. It emerged from a later analysis that several of the most significant clusters appeared to be linked to common viral pathogens.

The CDR3 has 15 amino acids. The V and J ends lost 3 bases and 1 base respectively, with 12 bases between them. In germline, CDR1 is ENHRY, CDR2 SYGVKD. PCR primers comprised 60 Vbeta and 13 Jbeta primers. Sequencing used immunoSEQ multiplex PCR; TCRdb keeps in-frame clones, though not all of them. This specimen shows around 150,000 clones; the ten leading clones hold 1.3%. The source material was PBMCs. The chain carries TRBV10-3 and TRBJ2-5; TRBD2 might be the D (6 bases). The sequence derives from a woman aged 55-75 years in good health and CMV-seronegative. The CDR3 reads CAISEERVLQETQYF. CDR3 nucleotides: TGTGCCATCAGTGAAGAGCGGGTGCTCCAAGAGACCCAGTACTTC.